Shown below are 19 T cell receptor beta chains from a single sample sequenced in a study of long-term antiretroviral therapy in people with HIV. Investigators performed immunoSEQ version v3.0 at survey level. Method: immunoSEQ multiplex PCR; TCRdb's copy keeps in-frame clones and lacks some. The sample has around 30,000 clones, around 93% seen once; the top ten hold 2.5% to 3%. The starting material was unsorted PBMCs, obtained about 7.4 years after starting antiretroviral therapy. The receptor source for this set is a man aged 45-65 years with HIV.

The V gene is TRBV5-4, the J gene TRBJ1-4, with a weak D call TRBD1 (5 bases). Germline CDR1 is SGHNT and CDR2 is YYREEE (reference sequence). The CDR3 consists of 19 residues. Trimming shortened V by 2 bases and J by 4 bases, and 24 bases separated the two germline ends. Here the CDR3 DNA reads TGTGCCAGCAGCTTCCGGCCAGAGCAAGGGGCTTATGGTAATGAAAAACTGTTTTTT. Translation: CASSFRPEQGAYGNEKLFF.

The genes are TRBV7-6 and TRBJ2-3, with D perhaps given as TRBD1 or TRBD2 (6 bases each). Germline V gene data show CDR1 as SGHVS and CDR2 as FNYEAQ. The CDR3 contains 17 residues. Trimming shortened V by 1 base and J by 2 bases, and 16 bases separated the two germline ends. The CDR3 sequence: CASSLGRGPANTDTQYF. DNA of the CDR3: TGTGCCAGCAGCTTAGGTCGGGGGCCGGCTAACACAGATACGCAGTATTTT.

V and J are TRBV10-2 and TRBJ1-1; D call uncertain. CDR1 and CDR2 from the germline V gene are WSHSY and SAAADI. V was trimmed by 6 bases and J by 0 bases, leaving 8 bases between them. This CDR3 has 13 amino acids. The CDR3 DNA reads TGCGCCAGCAGGAAGGGTTTGAACACTGAAGCTTTCTTT. It translates to CASRKGLNTEAFF.

The V and J genes are TRBV27 and TRBJ2-1; weak D call: TRBD1 (5 bases). Trimming pared 6 bases from V and 4 bases from J, leaving 7 bases between. The CDR3 is 12 residues long. Germline CDR1 MNHEY, CDR2 SMNVEV (reference sequence). This CDR3 reads CASRAGYNEQFF. CDR3 in DNA: TGTGCCAGCAGGGCAGGGTACAATGAGCAGTTCTTC.

Here the CDR3 DNA reads TGCGCCAGCAGCTTGGAACAGGGTGGCTATGGCTACACCTTC. Protein product: CASSLEQGGYGYTF. The chain couples TRBV5-1 to TRBJ1-2; tentative D call: TRBD1 (6 bases). This CDR3 is 14 amino acids long. Deletions cut 0 bases from V and 4 bases from J, with 10 bases between. Per the germline V gene, CDR1 is SGHRS and CDR2 is YFSETQ.

The chain is built from TRBV4-1 and TRBJ2-2, with TRBD1 identical over 7 bases. CDR3 length equals 15 residues. Germline CDR1 and CDR2: MGHRA and YSYEKL. The ends lost 4 bases at V and 1 base at J; junction bases unmatched: 3. CDR3 in amino acids: CASSRGTVNTGELFF. Here the CDR3 DNA reads TGCGCCAGCAGCCGAGGGACAGTGAACACCGGGGAGCTGTTTTTT.

The V gene is TRBV2, the J gene TRBJ1-1; D is possibly TRBD1 (6 bases). Trimming left V 8 bases short and J 0 bases short, with 31 bases between. CDR3 length equals 20 residues. Germline V CDR1 and CDR2: SNHLY, FYNNEI. In DNA, the CDR3 is TGTGCCAGCTCTCGGGATGTTTTGTATGGCCGGGACACTTTGAACACTGAAGCTTTCTTT. Protein: CASSRDVLYGRDTLNTEAFF.

This chain connects TRBV30 to TRBJ2-3; 7 nucleotides match TRBD2. The germline V gene has CDR1 GTSNPN and CDR2 SVGIG (reference sequence). This CDR3 comprises 16 residues. J gave up 0 bases and V 2 bases, and 8 bases lay outside the gene matches. CDR3 nucleotides: TGTGCCTGGAGTAGCGGGCTAGCGGATAGCACAGATACGCAGTATTTT. Protein: CAWSSGLADSTDTQYF.

V is TRBV6-1 and J is TRBJ1-1, with 9 bases matching TRBD1. The V segment lost 6 bases and the J segment 3 bases; nucleotides outside the gene matches: 5. The CDR3 extends over 14 amino acids. Germline V gene lookup returns CDR1 MNHNS and CDR2 SASEGT. CDR3 in amino acids: CASRGQGIDTEAFF. Here the CDR3 DNA reads TGTGCCAGCAGAGGACAGGGGATAGACACTGAAGCTTTCTTT.

This rearrangement joins TRBV5-4 to TRBJ2-2, with 8 nucleotides matching TRBD1. This CDR3 is 15 amino acids long. Germline loops: CDR1 SGHNT, CDR2 YYREEE (reference sequence). V shed 4 bases, J shed 2 bases, and the junction held 4 bases outside the gene matches. Here the CDR3 reads CASSPDRGNTGELFF. The CDR3 bases are TGTGCCAGCAGCCCAGACAGGGGTAACACCGGGGAGCTGTTTTTT. The full variable domain, in which reference TRBV5-4 and TRBJ2-2 provide the parts outside the CDR3, is ETGVTQSPTHLIKTRGQQVTLRCSSQSGHNTVSWYQQALGQGPQFIFQYYREEENGRGNFPPRFSGLQFPNYSSELNVNALELDDSALYLCASSPDRGNTGELFFGEGSRLTVL.

The V and J genes are TRBV11-2 and TRBJ1-1; D is undetermined. CDR1 and CDR2 from the germline V gene are SGHAT and FQNNGV. Trimming removed 3 bases at V and 1 base at J, with 9 bases between. The CDR3 runs 14 residues. The CDR3 nucleotides read TGTGCCAGCAGCTTTTTCGGGTCGAACACTGAAGCTTTCTTT. This sequence encodes CASSFFGSNTEAFF. Supplemented by reference TRBV11-2 and TRBJ1-1, the full variable domain reads EAGVAQSPRYKIIEKRQSVAFWCNPISGHATLYWYQQILGQGPKLLIQFQNNGVVDDSQLPKDRFSAERLKGVDSTLKIQPAKLEDSAVYLCASSFFGSNTEAFFGQGTRLTVV.

The chain carries TRBV30 and TRBJ2-3; 11 bases agree with TRBD1. The CDR3 length is 15 residues. V trimming: 1 base; J trimming: 3 bases; junction bases outside the gene matches: 3. Germline V gene data show CDR1 as GTSNPN and CDR2 as SVGIG (reference sequence). CDR3 bases: TGTGCCTGGAGTGGGGGACAGGGGGGAACAGATACGCAGTATTTT. It yields the protein CAWSGGQGGTDTQYF.

In this sample, this clone turned up a few times. The junction departs from germline at one end; a sequencing error may be responsible. The V gene is TRBV11-2, the J gene TRBJ2-3, with 10 bases matching TRBD1. CDR3 size: 16 residues. Germline V CDR1 and CDR2: SGHAT, FQNNGV. The CDR3 coding sequence is TGCGCCAGCAGCGACGATAGGACAGGGGGATCAGATACGCAGTATTTT. Its translation is CASSDDRTGGSDTQYF.

The sample holds one count of this clone. V is TRBV10-2 and J is TRBJ2-7; 9 bases fit TRBD2. The CDR3 contains 14 residues. The junction had 10 bases not matched to a gene; V was cut back by 8 bases and J by 5 bases. CDR1 WSHSY and CDR2 SAAADI come from the germline V gene. The CDR3 here is CASLTPGTSNEQYF. Written as DNA, the CDR3 is TGCGCCAGCTTAACCCCCGGGACTAGCAACGAGCAGTACTTC.

The chain is built from TRBV27 and TRBJ2-7, with 7 bases identical to TRBD1. Per germline, CDR1 MNHEY and CDR2 SMNVEV (reference sequence). V lost 6 bases, J lost 4 bases, and 9 bases stayed unmatched. This CDR3 comprises 14 residues. In nucleotides, the CDR3 is TGTGCCAGCAGCGGGACAGCCGATGTATACGAGCAGTACTTC. Translation: CASSGTADVYEQYF.

This rearrangement joins TRBV7-2 to TRBJ1-1; no clear D gene. Germline values: CDR1 SGHTA, CDR2 FQGNSA. There are 12 residues in the CDR3. Deletions cut 4 bases from V and 4 bases from J, with 7 bases between. The CDR3 DNA reads TGTGCCAGCAGCTCCTACGGCACTGAAGCTTTCTTT. Protein product: CASSSYGTEAFF.

V and J are TRBV10-2 and TRBJ2-2; tentative D call: TRBD2 (6 bases). The V end lost 8 bases, the J end lost 8 bases, and 12 bases lay between the germline ends. The CDR3 is made up of 12 amino acids. Germline CDR1 reads WSHSY; CDR2 reads SAAADI. DNA of the CDR3: TGCGCCAGCGCGGGGAGCGTGGGGGAGCTGTTTTTT. It is translated as CASAGSVGELFF.

This clone appeared a single time. The CDR3 loop is CASSGGRDPGELFF. For the CDR3, the DNA is TGTGCCAGCAGTGGCGGACGGGACCCCGGGGAGCTGTTTTTT. The chain employs TRBV6-4 and TRBJ2-2, with D possibly being TRBD1 or TRBD2 (5 bases each). CDR3 length: 14 residues. Trimming stripped 4 bases from V and 6 bases from J, with 12 bases between. Looked up from germline, CDR1 is MRHNA and CDR2 is SNTAGT.

The V gene is TRBV6-1, the J gene TRBJ1-6, with no clear D. CDR3 size: 13 residues. CDR1 is MNHNS and CDR2 is SASEGT in the germline V gene. V was trimmed by 3 bases and J by 7 bases, leaving 7 bases between them. DNA of the CDR3: TGTGCCAGCAGTGAGCTCTTAAATTCACCCCTCCACTTT. It specifies CASSELLNSPLHF.